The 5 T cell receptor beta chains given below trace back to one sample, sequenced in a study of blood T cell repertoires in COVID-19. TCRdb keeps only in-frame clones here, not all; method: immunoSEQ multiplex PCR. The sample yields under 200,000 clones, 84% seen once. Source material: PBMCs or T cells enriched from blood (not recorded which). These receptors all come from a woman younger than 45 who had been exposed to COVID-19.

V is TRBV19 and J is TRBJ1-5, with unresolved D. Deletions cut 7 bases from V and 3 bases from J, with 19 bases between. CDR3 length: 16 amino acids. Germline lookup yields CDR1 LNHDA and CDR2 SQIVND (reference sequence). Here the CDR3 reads CASKAGAPYPNQPQHF. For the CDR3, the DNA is TGTGCCAGTAAAGCTGGAGCCCCATACCCCAATCAGCCCCAGCATTTT.

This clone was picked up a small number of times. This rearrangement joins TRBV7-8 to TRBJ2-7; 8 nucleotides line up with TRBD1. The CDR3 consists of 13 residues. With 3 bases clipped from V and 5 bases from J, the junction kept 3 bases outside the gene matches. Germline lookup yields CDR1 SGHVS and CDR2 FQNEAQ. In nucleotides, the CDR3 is TGTGCCAGCAGCTTCCTACAGGGGGACGAGCAGTACTTC. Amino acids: CASSFLQGDEQYF.

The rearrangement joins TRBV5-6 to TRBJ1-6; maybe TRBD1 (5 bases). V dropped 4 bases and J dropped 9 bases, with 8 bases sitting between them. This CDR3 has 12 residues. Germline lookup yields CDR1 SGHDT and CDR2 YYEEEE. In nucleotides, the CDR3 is TGTGCCAGCAGCCGGGGACTTTCACCCCTCCACTTT. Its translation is CASSRGLSPLHF.

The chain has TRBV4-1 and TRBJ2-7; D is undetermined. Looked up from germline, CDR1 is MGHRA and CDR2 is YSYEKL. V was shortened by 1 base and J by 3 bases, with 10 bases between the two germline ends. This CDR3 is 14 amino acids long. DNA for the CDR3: TGCGCCAGCAGCCAAGGGGCCGGAAGCTACGAGCAGTACTTC. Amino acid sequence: CASSQGAGSYEQYF.

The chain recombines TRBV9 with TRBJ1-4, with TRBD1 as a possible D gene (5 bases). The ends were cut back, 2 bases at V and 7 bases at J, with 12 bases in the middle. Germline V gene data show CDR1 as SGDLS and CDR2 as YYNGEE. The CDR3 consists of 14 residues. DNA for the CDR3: TGTGCCAGCAGCGTGGGGGAGGGAGGTGAAAAACTGTTTTTT. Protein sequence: CASSVGEGGEKLFF.